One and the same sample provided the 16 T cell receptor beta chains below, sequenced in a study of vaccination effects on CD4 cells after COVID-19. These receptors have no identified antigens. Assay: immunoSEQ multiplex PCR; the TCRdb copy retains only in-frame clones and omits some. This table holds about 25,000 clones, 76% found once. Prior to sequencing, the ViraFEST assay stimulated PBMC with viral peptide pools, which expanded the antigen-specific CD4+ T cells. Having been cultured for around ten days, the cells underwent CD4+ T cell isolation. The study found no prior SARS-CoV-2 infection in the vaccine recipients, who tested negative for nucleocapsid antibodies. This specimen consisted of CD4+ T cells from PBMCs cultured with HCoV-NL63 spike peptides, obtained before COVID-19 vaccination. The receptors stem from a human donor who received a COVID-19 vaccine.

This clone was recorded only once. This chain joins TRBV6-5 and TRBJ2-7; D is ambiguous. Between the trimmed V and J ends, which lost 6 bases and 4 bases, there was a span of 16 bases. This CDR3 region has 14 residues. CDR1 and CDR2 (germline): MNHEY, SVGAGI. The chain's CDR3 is CASSPNRPPYEQYF. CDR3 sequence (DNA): TGTGCCAGCAGCCCAAATAGGCCCCCTTACGAGCAGTACTTC.

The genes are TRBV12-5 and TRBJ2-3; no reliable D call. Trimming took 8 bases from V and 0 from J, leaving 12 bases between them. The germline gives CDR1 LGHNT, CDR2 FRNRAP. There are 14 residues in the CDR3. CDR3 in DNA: TGTGCTAGTCGCGCGGTTACTAGCACAGATACGCAGTATTTT. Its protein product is CASRAVTSTDTQYF.

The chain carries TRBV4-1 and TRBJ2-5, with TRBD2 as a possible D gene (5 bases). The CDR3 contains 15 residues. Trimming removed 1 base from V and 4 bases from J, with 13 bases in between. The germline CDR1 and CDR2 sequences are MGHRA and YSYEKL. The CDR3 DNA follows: TGCGCCAGCAGCCAAGCGAGGGTCCTGGGAGAGACCCAGTACTTC. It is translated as CASSQARVLGETQYF.

The CDR3, as DNA: TGTGCCAGCAGAATGGAGTTCAATCAGCCCCAGCATTTT. It codes for CASRMEFNQPQHF. The chain joins TRBV2 to TRBJ1-5; D remains ambiguous. Germline CDR1 SNHLY, CDR2 FYNNEI. Trimming removed 6 bases at V and 3 bases at J, with 9 bases between. This CDR3 has 13 residues.

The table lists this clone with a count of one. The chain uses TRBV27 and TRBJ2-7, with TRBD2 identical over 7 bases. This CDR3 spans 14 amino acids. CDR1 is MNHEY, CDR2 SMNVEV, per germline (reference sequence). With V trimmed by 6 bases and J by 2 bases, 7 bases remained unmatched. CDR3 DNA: TGTGCCAGCAGCCCTGGGGGGGGGACCTACGAGCAGTACTTC. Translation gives CASSPGGGTYEQYF.

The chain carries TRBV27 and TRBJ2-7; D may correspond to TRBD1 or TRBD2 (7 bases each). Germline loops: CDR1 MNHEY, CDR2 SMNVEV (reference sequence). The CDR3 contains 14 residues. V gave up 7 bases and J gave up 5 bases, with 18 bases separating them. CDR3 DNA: TGTGCCAGCACCGAACAGGGGAGGGTAAACGAGCAGTACTTC. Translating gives CASTEQGRVNEQYF.

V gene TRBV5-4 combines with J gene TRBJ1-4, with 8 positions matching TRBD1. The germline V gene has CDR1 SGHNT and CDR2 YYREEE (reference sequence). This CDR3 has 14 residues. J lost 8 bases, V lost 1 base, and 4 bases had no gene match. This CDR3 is CASSLQGAQEKLFF. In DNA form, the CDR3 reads TGTGCCAGCAGCTTGCAGGGGGCACAGGAAAAACTGTTTTTT.

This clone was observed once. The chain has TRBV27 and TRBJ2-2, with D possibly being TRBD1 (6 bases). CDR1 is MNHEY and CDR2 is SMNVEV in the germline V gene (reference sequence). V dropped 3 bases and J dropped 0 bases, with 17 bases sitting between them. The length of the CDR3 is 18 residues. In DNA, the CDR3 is TGTGCCAGCAGTTTGTTGACCACCGGGACATCGAACACCGGGGAGCTGTTTTTT. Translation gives CASSLLTTGTSNTGELFF.

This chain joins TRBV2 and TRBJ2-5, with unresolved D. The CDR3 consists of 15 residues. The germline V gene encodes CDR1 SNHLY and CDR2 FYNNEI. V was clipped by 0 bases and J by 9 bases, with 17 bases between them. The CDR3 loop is CASSEAEGRFGAQYF. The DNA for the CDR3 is TGTGCCAGCAGTGAAGCGGAAGGTCGGTTTGGGGCCCAGTACTTC.

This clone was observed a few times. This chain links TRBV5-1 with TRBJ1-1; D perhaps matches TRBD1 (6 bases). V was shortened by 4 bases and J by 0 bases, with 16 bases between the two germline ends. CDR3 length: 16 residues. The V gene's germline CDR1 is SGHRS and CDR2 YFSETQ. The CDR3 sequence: CASSHNRVEVNTEAFF. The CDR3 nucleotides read TGCGCCAGCAGCCACAACAGGGTAGAGGTGAACACTGAAGCTTTCTTT.

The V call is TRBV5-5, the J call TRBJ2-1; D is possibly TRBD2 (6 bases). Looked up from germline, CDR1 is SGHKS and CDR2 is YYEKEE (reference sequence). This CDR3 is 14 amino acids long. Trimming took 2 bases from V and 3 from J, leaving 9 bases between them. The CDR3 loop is CASSFGGVYNEQFF. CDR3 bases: TGTGCCAGCAGCTTCGGCGGGGTCTACAATGAGCAGTTCTTC.

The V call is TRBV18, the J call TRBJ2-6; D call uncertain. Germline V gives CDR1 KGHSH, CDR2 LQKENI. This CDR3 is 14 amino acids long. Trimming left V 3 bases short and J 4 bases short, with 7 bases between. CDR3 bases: TGTGCCAGCTCACCTGATCAGGGGGCCAACGTCCTGACTTTC. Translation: CASSPDQGANVLTF.

The CDR3 loop is CASSQKGLAGGPDTDTQYF. The CDR3 nucleotides read TGCGCCAGCAGCCAAAAGGGACTAGCGGGGGGGCCGGACACAGATACGCAGTATTTT. The chain has TRBV4-1 and TRBJ2-3, with TRBD2 identical over 16 bases. V lost 2 bases, J lost 2 bases, and 7 bases stayed unmatched. CDR1 is MGHRA and CDR2 is YSYEKL in the germline V gene. This CDR3 has 19 residues.

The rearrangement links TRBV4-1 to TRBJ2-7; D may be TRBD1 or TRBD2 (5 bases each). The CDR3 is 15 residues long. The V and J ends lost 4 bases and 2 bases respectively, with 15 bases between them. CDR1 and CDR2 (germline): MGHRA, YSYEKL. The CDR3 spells CASSPRQGETYEQYF. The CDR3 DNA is TGCGCCAGCAGCCCCCGACAAGGGGAGACCTACGAGCAGTACTTC.

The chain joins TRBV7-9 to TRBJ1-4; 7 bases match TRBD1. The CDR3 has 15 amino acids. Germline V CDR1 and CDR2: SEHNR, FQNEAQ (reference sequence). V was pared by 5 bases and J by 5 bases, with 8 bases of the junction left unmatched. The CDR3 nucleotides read TGTGCCAGCAGCCCACGAGGGGGCTTGAATGAAAAACTGTTTTTT. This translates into CASSPRGGLNEKLFF.

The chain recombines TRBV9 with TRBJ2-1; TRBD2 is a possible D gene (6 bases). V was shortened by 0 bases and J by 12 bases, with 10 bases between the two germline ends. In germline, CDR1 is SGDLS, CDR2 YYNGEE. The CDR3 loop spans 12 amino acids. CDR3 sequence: CASSVASVGQFF. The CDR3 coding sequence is TGTGCCAGCAGCGTAGCTAGCGTAGGGCAGTTCTTC.